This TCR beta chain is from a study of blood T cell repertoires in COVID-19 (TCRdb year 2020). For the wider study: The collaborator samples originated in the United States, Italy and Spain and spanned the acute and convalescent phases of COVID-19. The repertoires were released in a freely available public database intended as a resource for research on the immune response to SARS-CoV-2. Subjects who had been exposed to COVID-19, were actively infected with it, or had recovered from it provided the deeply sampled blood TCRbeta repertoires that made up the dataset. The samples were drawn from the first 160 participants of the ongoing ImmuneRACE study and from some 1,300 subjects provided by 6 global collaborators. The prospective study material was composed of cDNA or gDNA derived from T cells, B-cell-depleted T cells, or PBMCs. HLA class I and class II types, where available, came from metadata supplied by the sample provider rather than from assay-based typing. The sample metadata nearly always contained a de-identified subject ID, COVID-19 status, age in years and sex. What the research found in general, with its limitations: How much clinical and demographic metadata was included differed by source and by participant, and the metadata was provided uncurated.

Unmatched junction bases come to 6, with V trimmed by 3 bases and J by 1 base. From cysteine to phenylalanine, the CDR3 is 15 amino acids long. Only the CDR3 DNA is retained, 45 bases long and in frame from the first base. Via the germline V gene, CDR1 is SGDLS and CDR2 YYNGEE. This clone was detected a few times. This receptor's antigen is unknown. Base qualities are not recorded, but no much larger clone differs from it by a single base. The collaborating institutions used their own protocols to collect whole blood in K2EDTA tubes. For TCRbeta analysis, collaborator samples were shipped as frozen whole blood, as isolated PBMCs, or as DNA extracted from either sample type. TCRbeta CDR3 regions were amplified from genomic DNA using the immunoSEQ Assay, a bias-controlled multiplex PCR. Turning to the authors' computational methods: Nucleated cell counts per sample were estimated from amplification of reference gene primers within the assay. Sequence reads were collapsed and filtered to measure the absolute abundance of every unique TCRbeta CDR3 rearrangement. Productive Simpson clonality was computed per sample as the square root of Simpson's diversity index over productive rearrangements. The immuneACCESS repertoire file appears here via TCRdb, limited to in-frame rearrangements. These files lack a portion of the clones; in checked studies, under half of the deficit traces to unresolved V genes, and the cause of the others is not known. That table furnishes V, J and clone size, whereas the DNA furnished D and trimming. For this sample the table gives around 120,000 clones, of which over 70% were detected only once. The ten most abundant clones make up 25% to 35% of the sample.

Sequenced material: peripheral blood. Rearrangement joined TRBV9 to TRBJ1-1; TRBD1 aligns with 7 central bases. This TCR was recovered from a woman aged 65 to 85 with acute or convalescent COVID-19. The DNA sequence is TGTGCCAGCAGCGCCACGGGACAGCCGAACACTGAAGCTTTCTTT. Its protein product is CASSATGQPNTEAFF. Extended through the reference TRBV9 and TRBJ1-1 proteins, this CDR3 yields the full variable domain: DSGVTQTPKHLITATGQRVTLRCSPRSGDLSVYWYQQSLDQGLQFLIQYYNGEERAKGNILERFSAQQFPDLHSELNLSSLELGDSALYFCASSATGQPNTEAFFGQGTRLTVV.